This TCR beta chain was identified during a study of T cells after somatic rescue of genetic block. The data were produced by immunoSEQ multiplex PCR, yet TCRdb's version contains in-frame clones alone and is incomplete. In the table there are over 55,000 clones, about 92% of which are singletons. The CDR3 totals 16 residues. In germline, CDR1 is MGHRA, CDR2 YSYEKL. Between the trimmed V and J ends, which lost 4 bases and 0 bases, there was a span of 14 bases. V and J are TRBV4-1 and TRBJ2-3; possible D gene TRBD1, 6 bases. The sequenced sample was peripheral blood mononuclear cells (PBMCs). The sequence was collected from a man aged 35 to 55. The CDR3, as DNA: TGCGCCAGCAGCCCCAGGGGACCGAGTAGCACAGATACGCAGTATTTT. Translation gives CASSPRGPSSTDTQYF.